The 28 T cell receptor beta chains given below trace back to one sample, sequenced in a study of CD8 T cells in Susac syndrome. With random hexamers, roughly 0.45 to 1 ug RNA was reverse transcribed. TCRdb passed the immunoSEQ multiplex PCR reads through MiXCR, listing each CDR3 protein once. In the table there are approximately 210,000 distinct CDR3 sequences, about 95% of which are singletons. Input material: CD4+ T cells from PBMCs. These receptors came from a human donor with Susac syndrome.

The chain combines TRBV27 with TRBJ2-3, with 7 bases identical to TRBD1. The CDR3 runs to 15 residues. Germline CDR1 and CDR2: MNHEY and SMNVEV (reference sequence). Trimming cost V 3 bases and J 3 bases; bases outside gene matches: 6. The CDR3 nucleotides read TGTGCCAGCAGTTTTTGGGACAGTCGAACAGATACGCAGTATTTT. Its protein product is CASSFWDSRTDTQYF.

The chain carries TRBV10-3 and TRBJ2-7; TRBD2 agrees at 10 bases. V gave up 4 bases and J gave up 7 bases; unmatched junction bases: 10. Germline V gene sequence: CDR1 ENHRY, CDR2 SYGVKD. This CDR3 has 15 residues. CDR3 DNA sequence: TGTGCCATCAGTGGGAGGGGACTAGCGTCGGGAGAGCAGTACTTC. Translation gives CAISGRGLASGEQYF.

This rearrangement joins TRBV12-5 to TRBJ1-1; no clear D gene. This CDR3 spans 16 amino acids. Trimming left V 5 bases short and J 0 bases short, with 16 bases between. The germline V gene has CDR1 LGHNT and CDR2 FRNRAP. CDR3 region: CASGRTDAYMNTEAFF. As DNA, the CDR3 is TGTGCTAGTGGTCGAACGGACGCTTATATGAACACTGAAGCTTTCTTT. Filled out from reference TRBV12-5 and TRBJ1-1, the complete variable domain reads DARVTQTPRHKVTEMGQEVTMRCQPILGHNTVFWYRQTMMQGLELLAYFRNRAPLDDSGMPKDRFSAEMPDATLATLKIQPSEPRDSAVYFCASGRTDAYMNTEAFFGQGTRLTVV.

The CDR3 spells CAVAWDEVRYTQYF. The CDR3 nucleotides read TGTGCCGTCGCATGGGACGAAGTCCGATATACGCAGTATTTT. This rearrangement joins TRBV7-9 to TRBJ2-3; D is tentatively TRBD1 or TRBD2 (5 bases each). Germline-derived CDR1 and CDR2 are SEHNR and FQNEAQ (reference sequence). CDR3 length: 14 amino acids. Trimming took 11 bases from V and 7 from J, leaving 22 bases between them.

V usage is TRBV7-2 and J usage is TRBJ2-1, with TRBD2 matching over 7 bases. This CDR3 comprises 14 residues. Germline V CDR1 and CDR2: SGHTA, FQGNSA. V lost 11 bases to trimming and J lost 7 bases; unmatched junction nucleotides: 14. The CDR3 loop is CALGVGGIRNEQFF. The CDR3 nucleotides are TGTGCCCTGGGGGTGGGGGGGATCAGAAATGAGCAGTTCTTC.

The CDR3 DNA is TGTGCCAGCAGCTTGAACATACCCAATTCACCCCTCCACTTT. Amino acid sequence: CASSLNIPNSPLHF. V is TRBV5-4 and J is TRBJ1-6; no reliable D call. Germline-derived CDR1 and CDR2 are SGHNT and YYREEE (reference sequence). Trimming removed 1 base at V and 7 bases at J, with 9 bases between. The CDR3 has 14 residues. The full variable domain, in which reference TRBV5-4 and TRBJ1-6 provide the parts outside the CDR3, is ETGVTQSPTHLIKTRGQQVTLRCSSQSGHNTVSWYQQALGQGPQFIFQYYREEENGRGNFPPRFSGLQFPNYSSELNVNALELDDSALYLCASSLNIPNSPLHFGNGTRLTVT.

This clonotype was detected once. The V gene is TRBV19, the J gene TRBJ1-5, with D perhaps TRBD1 (6 bases). Germline CDR1 is LNHDA and CDR2 is SQIVND (reference sequence). This CDR3 contains 11 residues. V was cut by 7 bases and J by 11 bases, with 12 bases left in between. The chain's CDR3 is CASKGRGSQHF. The CDR3 DNA reads as TGTGCCAGTAAGGGGAGGGGGTCCCAGCATTTT.

The chain uses TRBV4-1 and TRBJ1-1; D is unresolved. Per germline, CDR1 MGHRA and CDR2 YSYEKL. Trimming stripped 2 bases from V and 0 bases from J, with 13 bases between. The CDR3 sequence is 16 residues long. Written as DNA, the CDR3 is TGCGCCAGCAGCCAAAGGATTTGGGTAATGAACACTGAAGCTTTCTTT. It codes for CASSQRIWVMNTEAFF.

The chain carries TRBV14 and TRBJ2-2; no clear D. V lost 0 bases to trimming and J lost 5 bases, with 7 bases between them. CDR1 and CDR2 (germline): SGHDN, FVKESK. The CDR3 runs to 14 residues. The CDR3 is CASSQDPATGELFF. CDR3 in DNA: TGTGCCAGCAGCCAAGATCCCGCAACCGGGGAGCTGTTTTTT.

The V and J genes are TRBV7-6 and TRBJ1-6; D gene ambiguous. The CDR3 is made up of 14 amino acids. CDR1 SGHVS and CDR2 FNYEAQ come from the germline V gene. Between the trimmed V and J ends, which lost 5 bases and 10 bases, there was a span of 15 bases. This chain's CDR3 is CASSRDVVGSPLHF. The CDR3 bases are TGTGCCAGCAGCCGCGACGTCGTTGGGTCACCCCTCCACTTT.

This sequence joins TRBV25-1 and TRBJ1-5; 7 bases align to TRBD1. This CDR3 region has 15 residues. Losses at the gene ends were 1 base for V and 7 bases for J; bases not matched to a gene: 7. CDR1 is MGHDK, CDR2 SYGVNS, per germline. In nucleotides, the CDR3 is TGTGCCAGCAGTGAATCGAAGGGGGCGCGGCAGCCCCAGCATTTT. Translating gives CASSESKGARQPQHF.

This CDR3 reads CASSQGWGNEQFF. In nucleotides, the CDR3 is TGTGCCAGCAGCCAGGGATGGGGCAATGAGCAGTTCTTC. The gene calls are TRBV7-3 and TRBJ2-1; possible D gene TRBD1, 5 bases. The CDR3 runs 13 residues. Per the germline V gene, CDR1 is SGHTA and CDR2 is FQGTGA. The germline V and J ends were trimmed by 5 bases and 6 bases, with 11 bases remaining between them.

The chain's CDR3 is CASGDPPRSNQPQHF. The CDR3, as DNA: TGTGCCAGCGGGGACCCACCCCGGAGCAATCAGCCCCAGCATTTT. V gene TRBV6-1 combines with J gene TRBJ1-5; D possibly corresponds to TRBD1 (5 bases). Germline V gene lookup returns CDR1 MNHNS and CDR2 SASEGT. The length of the CDR3 is 15 residues. Trimming removed 8 bases at V and 1 base at J, with 15 bases between.

DNA of the CDR3: TGTGCCAGCAGCCCCCCGGACGGCTCTGGAAACACCATATATTTT. It yields the protein CASSPPDGSGNTIYF. J is TRBJ1-3 and V is TRBV6-2 or TRBV6-3; no reliable D call. V was cut by 6 bases and J by 0 bases, with 12 bases left in between. Germline CDR1 MNHEY, CDR2 SVGEGT. The CDR3 loop spans 15 amino acids.

The chain recombines TRBV2 with TRBJ1-1; D gene uncertain. This CDR3 contains 13 residues. CDR1 and CDR2 from the germline V gene are SNHLY and FYNNEI. The V end was cut by 3 bases, the J end by 1 base, with 6 bases between. The CDR3 DNA is TGTGCCAGCAGTGACGACGGGAACACTGAAGCTTTCTTT. Translated: CASSDDGNTEAFF.

The chain carries TRBV2 and TRBJ1-5; D is ambiguous. The germline gives CDR1 SNHLY, CDR2 FYNNEI. With 1 base removed from V and 0 bases from J, the gap between germline ends came to 10 bases. The CDR3 is 16 residues long. The CDR3 loop reads CASSEGGWGSNQPQHF. CDR3 bases: TGTGCCAGCAGTGAAGGCGGTTGGGGTAGCAATCAGCCCCAGCATTTT.

The chain employs TRBV6-2 or TRBV6-3 and TRBJ2-7; 7 positions match TRBD1. The CDR3 is 14 amino acids. J was trimmed by 2 bases and V by 5 bases; bases with no gene match: 6. In germline, CDR1 is MNHEY, CDR2 SVGEGT. CDR3 in DNA: TGTGCCAGCAGTCGGACAGGTCCAACCTACGAGCAGTACTTC. Amino acids: CASSRTGPTYEQYF.

This chain links TRBV20-1 with TRBJ1-4, with D possibly TRBD1 on 5 matching bases. The germline CDR1 and CDR2 sequences are DFQATT and SNEGSKA (reference sequence). This CDR3 has 14 residues. V dropped 3 bases and J dropped 2 bases, with 10 bases sitting between them. CDR3: CSARGPETNEKLFF. The DNA of the CDR3 is TGCAGTGCTAGGGGGCCGGAGACTAATGAAAAACTGTTTTTT.

The chain uses TRBV14 and TRBJ2-2; TRBD1 might be the D (5 bases). Germline V CDR1 and CDR2: SGHDN, FVKESK. The CDR3 is made up of 14 amino acids. Trimming pared 4 bases from V and 2 bases from J, leaving 8 bases between. CDR3: CASSRRGNTGELFF. CDR3 nucleotides: TGTGCCAGCAGCCGTAGGGGCAACACCGGGGAGCTGTTTTTT.

This sequence joins TRBV5-1 and TRBJ2-2; D gene uncertain. V gave up 5 bases and J gave up 5 bases, with 7 bases separating them. Looked up from germline, CDR1 is SGHRS and CDR2 is YFSETQ. The CDR3 is made up of 12 amino acids. CDR3 nucleotide sequence: TGCGCCAGCAGGATGGGGACCGGGGAGCTGTTTTTT. Translation gives CASRMGTGELFF.

The chain recombines TRBV29-1 with TRBJ2-1, with 8 bases identical to TRBD1. The V gene's germline CDR1 is SQVTM and CDR2 ANQGSEA. J gave up 7 bases and V 4 bases, and 9 bases lay outside the gene matches. The CDR3 spans 14 residues. The CDR3 spells CSVGRTGTTNEQFF. DNA of the CDR3: TGCAGCGTTGGAAGGACAGGGACGACTAATGAGCAGTTCTTC.

J is TRBJ2-1 and V is TRBV7-3; 8 nucleotides agree with TRBD2. Germline loops: CDR1 SGHTA, CDR2 FQGTGA. Germline trimming cut 5 bases from V and 4 bases from J; bases unmatched to any gene: 10. The CDR3 totals 16 residues. The CDR3 protein is CASSPLIGGAYNEQFF. In DNA form, the CDR3 reads TGTGCCAGCAGCCCCCTTATCGGGGGGGCTTACAATGAGCAGTTCTTC.

This clonotype was recorded only once. V gene TRBV7-2 combines with J gene TRBJ2-7, with 8 bases fitting TRBD1. The CDR3 has 14 amino acids. The V segment lost 6 bases and the J segment 4 bases; nucleotides outside the gene matches: 8. In germline, CDR1 is SGHTA, CDR2 FQGNSA. CDR3 nucleotides: TGTGCCAGCAGGAGCCCAGGGACAGGTTACGAGCAGTACTTC. Its translation is CASRSPGTGYEQYF.

CDR3 DNA sequence: TGCAGTGCTCATTACGTGCAGGGCGGGGGCCACGAGCAGTACTTC. Translation: CSAHYVQGGGHEQYF. The J gene is TRBJ2-7, the V gene TRBV20-1; a possible D gene is TRBD2 (7 bases). V was trimmed by 5 bases and J by 5 bases, leaving 22 bases between them. CDR1 and CDR2 from the germline V gene are DFQATT and SNEGSKA (reference sequence). This CDR3 has 15 amino acids.

This chain connects TRBV7-2 to TRBJ2-1, with 7 nucleotides matching TRBD2. CDR3 length equals 15 residues. Trimming at V came to 7 bases and at J to 1 base, leaving 7 bases not matched to a gene. Germline CDR1 and CDR2: SGHTA and FQGNSA. CDR3 in amino acids: CASNPRGGSYNEQFF. CDR3 DNA: TGTGCCAGCAACCCTCGCGGGGGATCCTACAATGAGCAGTTCTTC.

The V and J genes are TRBV30 and TRBJ2-7; no clear D gene. There are 11 residues in the CDR3. V lost 5 bases to trimming and J lost 6 bases, with 11 bases between them. CDR1 is GTSNPN and CDR2 is SVGIG in the germline V gene (reference sequence). CDR3 in amino acids: CAWGPRFEQYF. The CDR3 DNA reads TGTGCCTGGGGCCCCCGGTTCGAGCAGTACTTC.

In DNA form, the CDR3 reads TGTGCCAGCAGCCCAGGACACAGCGGCTACACCTTC. Translation gives CASSPGHSGYTF. The V call is TRBV4-2, the J call TRBJ1-2, with TRBD1 as a possible D gene (5 bases). The CDR3 is made up of 12 amino acids. From germline, CDR1 is LGHNA and CDR2 YNFKEQ. The V and J ends lost 4 bases and 8 bases respectively, with 11 bases between them.

The rearrangement links TRBV20-1 to TRBJ1-1; D not resolved. Germline values: CDR1 DFQATT, CDR2 SNEGSKA (reference sequence). Trimming took off 2 bases at V and 4 bases at J, with 14 bases between the two ends. The CDR3 runs to 14 residues. In DNA, the CDR3 is TGCAGTGCTAGATCGGTTGCCGGGAGCACTGAAGCTTTCTTT. This encodes CSARSVAGSTEAFF.